The table lists the clone carrying this T cell receptor beta chain with a few counts. Its antigen is still unknown. This CDR3 is 17 amino acids long. J was trimmed by 3 bases and V by 0 bases; bases with no gene match: 5. Germline-derived CDR1 and CDR2 are LGHDT and YNNKEL (reference sequence). This record belongs to a study of T-cell memory formation after mild COVID-19. Study-level results: Memory cells collected pre-infection included some clones that later responded, suggesting cross-reactive memory joined.

The TCR alpha and TCR beta cDNA libraries, bearing sample barcodes and UMIs, were generated by 5'RACE using constant-segment primers. MiXCR, applied by TCRdb to the 5' RACE reads, yields one record per CDR3 protein. Here the sample spans over 350,000 distinct CDR3 sequences, more than 15% being singletons. Sequences were obtained from PBMCs or a T cell subset sorted from them (not recorded which). The rearrangement links TRBV3-1 to TRBJ2-1; 10 positions match TRBD2. The TCR was taken from a man between 18 and 35 years old who had mild COVID-19 (a few samples of this study predate the infection). Cell type and time point are not known. The CDR3 spells CASSQDSWTSGYNEQFF. The CDR3 coding sequence is TGTGCCAGCAGCCAAGATTCGTGGACTAGCGGCTACAATGAGCAGTTCTTC.